The sequence of this TCR beta chain was determined in a study of T cell responses to AZD1222 COVID-19 vaccine (dated by TCRdb to 2020 to 2023). Regarding the complete study: TCR sequencing was performed for 233 trial participants, of whom about 210 were given two doses of AZD1222 and around 25 were given two doses of MenACWY control vaccine. Trial participants were enrolled by age into 18-55, 56-69 and 70-plus year subgroups, with roughly 160, 29 and 62 TCR-sequenced participants respectively. Results the study describes overall, beyond this receptor: The 56-69-year group was small, and its depth increase did not reach significance, likely because of low power. Only five to seven AZD1222 recipients were SARS-CoV-2 seropositive at baseline, limiting conclusions about previously exposed vaccinees. Nearly half of unique spike-specific TCRs reportedly recognized epitopes outside regions mutated in the B.1.351 and B.1.1.7 variants. Participants were mostly white British and included more females than males, and it was suggested by the authors that clonal diversity may have been underestimated. Because no day 14 peak-response samples were available, repertoires were characterized only after the peak T cell response. A significant rise in spike-specific TCR breadth and depth was observed after two AZD1222 doses relative to day 0 and relative to MenACWY recipients. The whole spike protein was spanned by vaccine-associated CD4 TCRs, and dominant responses were seen in regions 160-218 and 743-854.

The CDR3 regions of human TCRbeta chains were analyzed by immunosequencing. Per the source publication's procedure: TCRs in the repertoires were compared against a reference library of SARS-CoV-2-specific TCRs that had been generated with the MIRA antigen-specificity platform. Breadth meant the fraction of unique TCRs that were SARS-CoV-2-associated, whereas depth meant the fraction of total T cells that were SARS-CoV-2-associated. Each spike-specific TCR was assigned to its reactive spike region and to a CD4 or CD8 class using the MIRA data. Log10-transformed breadth and depth values were compared by one-way ANOVA with Sidak's multiple comparisons tests. The table comes from immuneACCESS by way of TCRdb, which keeps in-frame sequences with V and J called. Part of the clones is missing from these tables; in studies checked, under half for an unresolved V gene and the rest for unknown reasons. D and trimming come from the DNA, and the V and J calls and clone size come from that table. For this sample there are about 110,000 clones; about 94% appear just once. The ten largest clones take up around 2.8% of the sample.

The CDR3 covers 15 residues, taking in both the cysteine and the phenylalanine. Only the CDR3 DNA stays, 45 bases, in frame from base 1. Per the germline V gene, SGHTS is the CDR1 and YDEGEE is the CDR2. The junction shows trimming of 6 bases on V and 6 bases on J, and the gene matches do not reach 10 bases of it. The time point label of this sample denotes: about 28 days (+/-7) after the second vaccine dose. AZD1222 recipients whose second dose came at about 4 weeks and those whose second dose came at about 12 weeks were combined into one group, since spike-specific TCR depth and breadth did not differ between the two schedules. Vaccinee samples came from UK trials COV001 and COV002, including a single-blind randomized controlled phase 2/3 trial of AZD1222 (ChAdOx1 nCoV-19) in healthy adults. For TCRbeta chain sequencing, PBMC samples from trial participants were taken at day 0 and at day 28 after the second dose.

Comments on this clone: The antigen this receptor binds is unknown. No much larger clone is present one base from it, and per-base qualities are unavailable.

This sample comprised peripheral blood, obtained 28 days after the second AZD1222 dose. The sequence came from an adult who received the AZD1222 COVID-19 vaccine. Here the chain combines TRBV5-8 and TRBJ1-1; the junction holds 11 bases that match TRBD1. The CDR3 reads CASILGRTGGPEAFF. At the DNA level, the sequence is TGTGCCAGCATCCTTGGGCGGACAGGGGGCCCTGAAGCTTTCTTT.